This TCR beta chain was documented in a study of T-cell reconstitution after alpha-beta-depleted transplantation in children. Study results and limitations: From surviving recipient T cells and thymic progenitors came the high day-60 TCRbeta diversity observed in some patients. Several hundred expanded graft clones reportedly gave rise to the alpha-beta T cells present about two months after transplant.

Construction of the TCRbeta library involved unique molecular identifiers. TCRdb reprocessed the PCR reads with MiXCR, giving one entry per CDR3 protein. The repertoire holds roughly 100,000 distinct CDR3 sequences, with approximately 5.4% as singletons. The ends lost 3 bases at V and 4 bases at J; junction bases unmatched: 8. The CDR3 is 16 amino acids. CDR1 DFQATT and CDR2 SNEGSKA come from the germline V gene (reference sequence). Turning to this clonotype: The antigen is undetermined.

The chain couples TRBV20-1 to TRBJ2-3, with 12 bases lining up with TRBD2. The material was PBMCs, mostly from graft donor cells, obtained 60 days after TCRalphabeta/CD19-depleted stem cell transplant. This receptor was obtained from a female patient aged 2 to 10 who had a stem cell transplant for Fanconi anemia, so the T cells may come from the graft donor. The CDR3 loop reads CSASHSSGGAADTQYF. The CDR3 nucleotides read TGCAGTGCTAGCCACTCTAGCGGGGGGGCAGCAGATACGCAGTATTTT.